Sequencing of this T cell receptor beta chain was carried out in a study of cytomegalovirus exposure and HLA in healthy donors. With regard to this clone: Its target is not known.

The PCR made use of 60 Vbeta and 13 Jbeta primers. Sequenced by immunoSEQ multiplex PCR; TCRdb stores in-frame clones only, minus some. The data show 150,000 to 200,000 clones, 80% to 85% seen once. The study's findings and limits: A further, later analysis showed that HLA-associated TCR beta chains (compared with equally common others) were more clonally expanded. Later, an analysis found that common viral pathogens appeared to be linked with several of the most significant clusters. Most of the TCR beta V segments (in an earlier analysis) were productive either about 87% or about 30% of the time. The study recorded 150 to 200 TCR beta chains that were cytomegalovirus-associated.

The receptor was derived from a woman in her 30s in good health and CMV-seronegative. The sequencing sample was made of PBMCs.

The CDR3 DNA follows: TGTGTCAGAAGCCGCGGGACGGCGTGGCTCGAGCAGTACTTC. Translation gives CVRSRGTAWLEQYF. The chain has TRBV7-5 and TRBJ2-7; the D call of TRBD2 is as the table states it, not checked on the DNA. TRBV7-5 is termed a pseudogene. This CDR3 has 14 amino acids.